One sample yielded the 9 T cell receptor beta chains listed below, sequenced in a study of cytomegalovirus exposure and HLA in healthy donors (TCRdb year 2017). The library was built by means of the immunoSEQ multiplex PCR assay. For the multiplex PCR, a mixture combining 60 forward primers for TCR Vbeta segments and 13 reverse primers for TCR Jbeta segments was used. TCRdb holds this immuneACCESS table with in-frame rearrangements only. Some clones are missing; in checked studies, unresolved V genes explain under half, and the rest has no known cause. This sample lists about 160,000 clones; around 83% were detected once. More than 2% of the sample is taken by the ten largest. Sequenced input: PBMCs. Receptors were obtained from a man between 18 and 35 years old in good health and CMV-seropositive.

V usage is TRBV20-1 and J usage is TRBJ1-4, with D perhaps matching TRBD1 (6 bases). The CDR3 contains 11 residues. Trimming stripped 5 bases from V and 8 bases from J, with 9 bases between. Germline-derived CDR1 and CDR2 are DFQATT and SNEGSKA (reference sequence). The CDR3 is CSAEQGEKLFF. The CDR3 nucleotides are TGCAGTGCTGAGCAGGGGGAAAAACTGTTTTTT.

J is TRBJ2-5 and V is TRBV5-1, with 9 bases aligning to TRBD1. CDR1 is SGHRS, CDR2 YFSETQ, per germline. The V and J ends lost 8 bases and 2 bases, in that order; junction bases with no gene match: 7. The CDR3 loop spans 14 amino acids. CDR3 region: CASEPGTGQETQYF. The CDR3 DNA sequence: TGCGCCAGTGAACCCGGGACAGGGCAAGAGACCCAGTACTTC.

V is TRBV19 and J is TRBJ1-2; 8 nucleotides line up with TRBD1. V dropped 8 bases and J dropped 4; count of bases not matched to a gene: 3. The CDR3 spans 12 residues. Germline CDR1 reads LNHDA; CDR2 reads SQIVND (reference sequence). CDR3 protein: CASVQGGYGYTF. The CDR3 nucleotides are TGTGCCAGTGTACAGGGGGGCTATGGCTACACCTTC. The whole variable domain, remainder taken from reference TRBV19 and TRBJ1-2, is DGGITQSPKYLFRKEGQNVTLSCEQNLNHDAMYWYRQDPGQGLRLIYYSQIVNDFQKGDIAEGYSVSREKKESFPLTVTSAQKNPTAFYLCASVQGGYGYTFGSGTRLTVV.

The chain employs TRBV7-9 and TRBJ2-2; 8 nucleotides line up with TRBD2. The V and J ends lost 2 bases and 3 bases, in that order; junction bases with no gene match: 5. This CDR3 is 16 amino acids long. Germline assignment: CDR1 SEHNR and CDR2 FQNEAQ (reference sequence). CDR3 protein: CASSLSSRGDTGELFF. For the CDR3, the DNA is TGTGCCAGCAGCTTAAGTTCGCGGGGGGACACCGGGGAGCTGTTTTTT.

The V and J genes are TRBV7-3 and TRBJ2-2; no clear D gene. Trimming left V 1 base short and J 0 bases short, with 15 bases between. Germline V gives CDR1 SGHTA, CDR2 FQGTGA. The CDR3 runs 18 residues. The CDR3 sequence is CASSLNVVGSSNTGELFF. The DNA of the CDR3 is TGTGCCAGCAGCTTAAACGTCGTCGGTTCCTCGAACACCGGGGAGCTGTTTTTT.

This rearrangement joins TRBV5-6 to TRBJ2-6; 7 nucleotides agree with TRBD1. Looked up from germline, CDR1 is SGHDT and CDR2 is YYEEEE. V lost 6 bases and J lost 1; bases outside the gene matches: 7. This CDR3 contains 16 residues. The CDR3 reads CASTPQGWSGANVLTF. The CDR3 nucleotides read TGTGCCAGCACCCCACAGGGGTGGTCTGGGGCCAACGTCCTGACTTTC. Together with reference TRBV5-6 and TRBJ2-6, the CDR3 gives the full variable domain: DAGVTQSPTHLIKTRGQQVTLRCSPKSGHDTVSWYQQALGQGPQFIFQYYEEEERQRGNFPDRFSGHQFPNYSSELNVNALLLGDSALYLCASTPQGWSGANVLTFGAGSRLTVL.

The chain uses TRBV9 and TRBJ2-3; weak D call: TRBD2 (5 bases). The V gene lost 4 bases and the J gene lost 6 bases, with 12 bases spanning the gap. This CDR3 region has 13 residues. Germline V gene data show CDR1 as SGDLS and CDR2 as YYNGEE. The DNA of the CDR3 is TGTGCCAGCAGCCTTGGACTCGACGATACGCAGTATTTT. Protein: CASSLGLDDTQYF.

This chain joins TRBV4-2 and TRBJ2-5, with TRBD2 matching over 8 bases. The junction had 17 bases not matched to a gene; V was cut back by 0 bases and J by 5 bases. The CDR3 sequence is 19 residues long. The germline V gene has CDR1 LGHNA and CDR2 YNFKEQ. In DNA, the CDR3 is TGTGCCAGCAGCCAAGAGAACGTTAGGGCATCGGGGGGGCTGGAGACCCAGTACTTC. Its protein product is CASSQENVRASGGLETQYF.

The V and J genes are TRBV2 and TRBJ1-6; D perhaps matches TRBD1 (5 bases). Trimming stripped 5 bases from V and 7 bases from J, with 15 bases between. This CDR3 spans 15 amino acids. CDR1 SNHLY and CDR2 FYNNEI come from the germline V gene. Here the CDR3 DNA reads TGTGCCAGCAGTAAGGGGTTGGGGTGGAATTCACCCCTCCACTTT. It translates to CASSKGLGWNSPLHF.